Listed here are 6 T cell receptor beta chains from one sample, sequenced in a study of blood T cell repertoires in COVID-19. Only in-frame clones appear in the TCRdb table, and some are missing; sequencing was by immunoSEQ multiplex PCR. The table lists about 130,000 clones, around 70% of them singletons, with more than 5% in the top ten. Sample: peripheral blood. These receptors originate from a man in his 60s with acute or convalescent COVID-19.

J is TRBJ1-5 and V is TRBV7-2; D is undetermined. CDR1 and CDR2 from the germline V gene are SGHTA and FQGNSA. This CDR3 contains 16 residues. The V gene lost 5 bases and the J gene lost 0 bases, with 14 bases spanning the gap. The CDR3 sequence is CASSQENSYSNQPQHF. The CDR3 bases are TGTGCCAGCAGCCAGGAAAACAGCTATAGCAATCAGCCCCAGCATTTT.

This clone occurred a few times. The rearrangement uses TRBV10-3 and TRBJ2-7; 9 bases agree with TRBD1. CDR1 and CDR2 (germline): ENHRY, SYGVKD. The trim removed 0 bases at V and 5 bases at J, leaving 11 bases unmatched. This CDR3 has 17 residues. Written as DNA, the CDR3 is TGTGCCATCAGTGAGTCGAAGGGACAGGGTTCGGGAGACGAGCAGTACTTC. Translated, it gives CAISESKGQGSGDEQYF.

The chain uses TRBV19 and TRBJ2-1; possibly TRBD2 for D (5 bases). The germline CDR1 and CDR2 sequences are LNHDA and SQIVND (reference sequence). The length of the CDR3 is 13 residues. Trimming removed 5 bases from V and 4 bases from J, with 9 bases in between. The CDR3 nucleotides are TGTGCCAGTAGTGTCGGGGTTTACAATGAGCAGTTCTTC. Its translation is CASSVGVYNEQFF.

The table lists this clone with a count of one. The chain links TRBV5-1 to TRBJ1-2, with 8 bases identical to TRBD1. The CDR3 length is 13 residues. The germline V gene has CDR1 SGHRS and CDR2 YFSETQ. The J segment lost 3 bases and the V segment lost 4 bases, leaving 2 bases of the junction unmatched. The CDR3 DNA is TGCGCCAGCAGCCCACAGGGGGACTATGGCTACACCTTC. Protein: CASSPQGDYGYTF. Full variable domain (remainder filled in from reference TRBV5-1 and TRBJ1-2): KAGVTQTPRYLIKTRGQQVTLSCSPISGHRSVSWYQQTPGQGLQFLFEYFSETQRNKGNFPGRFSGRQFSNSRSEMNVSTLELGDSALYLCASSPQGDYGYTFGSGTRLTVV.

This clone was detected a few times. The genes are TRBV6-5 and TRBJ1-4, with D possibly TRBD1 on 6 matching bases. The V gene's germline CDR1 is MNHEY and CDR2 SVGAGI. CDR3 size: 15 residues. V lost 4 bases, J lost 11 bases, and 20 bases lay in between. This CDR3 reads CASSSSRTAGGKLFF. DNA for the CDR3: TGTGCCAGCAGTTCCTCCCGGACAGCGGGAGGCAAACTGTTTTTT.

The chain combines TRBV30 with TRBJ1-3; D might be TRBD1 (5 bases). The CDR3 spans 16 residues. Looked up from germline, CDR1 is GTSNPN and CDR2 is SVGIG (reference sequence). V shed 2 bases and J shed 0 bases, with 14 bases lying between them. The CDR3 nucleotides are TGTGCCTGGAGTCCCTTAGGACATCTCTCTGGAAACACCATATATTTT. Amino acids: CAWSPLGHLSGNTIYF. Complete variable domain (other parts from reference TRBV30 and TRBJ1-3): SQTIHQWPATLVQPVGSPLSLECTVEGTSNPNLYWYRQAAGRGLQLLFYSVGIGQISSEVPQNLSASRPQDRQFILSSKKLLLSDSGFYLCAWSPLGHLSGNTIYFGEGSWLTVV.